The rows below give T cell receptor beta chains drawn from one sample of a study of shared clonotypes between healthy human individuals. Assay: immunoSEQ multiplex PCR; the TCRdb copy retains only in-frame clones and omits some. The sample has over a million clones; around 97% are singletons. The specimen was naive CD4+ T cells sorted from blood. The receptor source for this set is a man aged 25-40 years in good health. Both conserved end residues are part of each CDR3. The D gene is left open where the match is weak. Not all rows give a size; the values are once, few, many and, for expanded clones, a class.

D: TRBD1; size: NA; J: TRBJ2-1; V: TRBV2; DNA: TGTGCCAGCAGTGAACGTACAGGGGGTGTCGATGAGCAGTTCTTC; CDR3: CASSERTGGVDEQFF
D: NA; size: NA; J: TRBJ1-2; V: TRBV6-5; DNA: TGTGCCAGCAGACCAGCAAGGAACTATGGCTACACCTTC; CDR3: CASRPARNYGYTF
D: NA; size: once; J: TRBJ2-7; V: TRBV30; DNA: TGTGCCTGGAGACGGGACCACTACGAGCAGTACTTC; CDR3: CAWRRDHYEQYF
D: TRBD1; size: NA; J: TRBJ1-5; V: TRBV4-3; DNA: TGCGCCAGCAGCCAAGGAGACAGGGGGCGCGAAAGCAATCAGCCCCAGCATTTT; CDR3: CASSQGDRGRESNQPQHF
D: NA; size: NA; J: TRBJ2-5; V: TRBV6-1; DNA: TGTGCCAGCAGTGAACTGGGGGGAGCATCGGAGACCCAGTACTTC; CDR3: CASSELGGASETQYF
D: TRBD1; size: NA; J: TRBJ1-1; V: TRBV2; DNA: TGTGCCAGCAGAGACAGGGCGGTGAACACTGAAGCTTTCTTT; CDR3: CASRDRAVNTEAFF
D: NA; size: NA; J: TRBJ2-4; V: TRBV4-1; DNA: TGCGCCAGCAGCCAAGACCCCGGGGTACTAGCCAAAAACATTCAGTACTTC; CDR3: CASSQDPGVLAKNIQYF
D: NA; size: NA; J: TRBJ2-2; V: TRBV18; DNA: TGTGCCAGCTCACCAGTCAGCCAAGCGAACACCGGGGAGCTGTTTTTT; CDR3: CASSPVSQANTGELFF
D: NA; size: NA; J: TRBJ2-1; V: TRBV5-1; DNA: TGCGCCAGCAGCTCCGCTGGGGGGTTCTACAATGAGCAGTTCTTC; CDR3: CASSSAGGFYNEQFF
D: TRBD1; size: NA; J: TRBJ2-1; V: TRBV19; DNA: TGTGCCAGCCAAACTCCCGGGACAGGGGACAATGAGCAGTTCTTC; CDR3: CASQTPGTGDNEQFF
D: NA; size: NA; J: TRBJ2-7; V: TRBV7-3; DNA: TGTGCCAGCAGCTTAACCCCGGGCCAGGGGTACGAGCAGTACTTC; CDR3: CASSLTPGQGYEQYF